The rows below give T cell receptor beta chains drawn from one sample of a study of radiation and T cells in renal cell carcinoma. Generated by immunoSEQ multiplex PCR, the TCRdb table keeps only in-frame clones and is missing some. This table holds tens of thousands of clones, around 77% found once. The material sequenced was blood, taken from a patient whose treatment included radiotherapy and nephrectomy. The source is a man in his sixties with renal cell carcinoma. The CDR3 runs from the conserved cysteine through the conserved F or W. Each record gives: V gene, CDR3 protein.

>TRBV19
CASIGFNYGYTF
>TRBV25-1
CASSGMIRENYGYTF
>TRBV5-1
CASSPGQGMAKKLFF
>TRBV18
CASSPRHQEVYEQYF
>TRBV6-1
CAGAGGWGNQPQHF
>TRBV18
CASSRTQEITNYGYTF
>TRBV7-8
CASRVGTGANQPQHF
>TRBV5-1
CASSGGQGYYGYTF
>TRBV18
CASSPGTGNMNTEAFF
>TRBV11-3
CASSSGVTNEKLFF
>TRBV29-1
CSVGLSGANVLTF
>TRBV19
CASNDVNQPQHF
>TRBV7-9
CASPRGTSNTGELFF
>TRBV4-1
CASSQEVYPNSYNEQFF
>TRBV5-6
CASSFRTRLYEQYF
>TRBV5-1
CASSFGPSPDTQYF
>TRBV6-6
CASSYSTGGYGYTF
>TRBV30
CAWSVASLGISPLHF
>TRBV6-5
CASSYSSGQGYEQYF
>TRBV20-1
CSARDPVTQHF
>TRBV19
CASQQEETQYF
>TRBV7-8
CASTGEETQYF
>TRBV4-3
CASSQDYQLYNSPLHF
>TRBV4-3
CASSHGTVDTQYF
>TRBV18
CASSPDSNYGYTF
>TRBV7-9
CASTSLGQGDYGYTF
>TRBV19
CASRVPGQGNTEAFF
>TRBV21-1
CASSKGGGAKLFF
>TRBV19
CASSTLDFYNEQFF
>TRBV7-2
CASSLARGGLREKLFF
>TRBV5-1
CASKRGGNTGELFF
>TRBV4-3
CASSQGTRTLTDTQYF
>TRBV7-6
CASSLGLASQETQYF
>TRBV7-9
CASSLVLGVDYGYTF
>TRBV2
CASSEAWQGYGYTF
>TRBV29-1
CSVGGTQGTLTEAFF
>TRBV6-4
CASSVTGTGDSPLHF
>TRBV2
CASTPRLETVAASYEQYF
>TRBV27
CASSSTGTANYGYTF
>TRBV7-9
CASSSLDPGTEAFF
>TRBV29-1
CSFGGVNGNTEAFF